This is a list of T cell receptor beta chains from one sample in a study of OX40 agonist ivuxolimab in advanced cancers. Only in-frame clones appear in the TCRdb table, and some are missing; sequencing was by immunoSEQ multiplex PCR. The sample consists of 75,000 to 100,000 clones, about 84% of them appearing once. The source was CD4+ or CD8+ T cells sorted from blood, collected in a trial of the OX40 agonist ivuxolimab. These receptors originate from an adult with an advanced solid tumor such as melanoma, head and neck, liver or kidney cancer. Each CDR3 is given with its conserved first and last residue. Each record gives: CDR3 DNA, CDR3 protein, J gene, V gene, D gene, clone size. A D gene is named only where the DNA matches it firmly. Not all rows give a size; the values are once, few, many and, for expanded clones, a class.

TGTGCCAGCACAGGGGGCAATCAGCCCCAGCATTTT,CASTGGNQPQHF,TRBJ1-5,TRBV6-6,.,.
TGTGCCAGCACCTCGGACAGGACCCTCTACAATGAGCAGTTCTTC,CASTSDRTLYNEQFF,TRBJ2-1,TRBV6-6,TRBD1,.
TGTGCCTGGAGGGGCGGAATGACTGAAGCTTTCTTT,CAWRGGMTEAFF,TRBJ1-1,TRBV30,.,once
TGTGCCAGCAGCCCAGACAGGGTCAATGAGCAGTTCTTC,CASSPDRVNEQFF,TRBJ2-1,TRBV2,TRBD1,once
TGTGCCAGCAGCACCACTATCGGTGGAAACGGAAACACCATATATTTT,CASSTTIGGNGNTIYF,TRBJ1-3,TRBV7-9,.,few
TGTGCCAGCAGCGGGGACGGGGGGGCAGAGACCCAGTACTTC,CASSGDGGAETQYF,TRBJ2-5,TRBV5-6,TRBD2,.
TGTGCCAGCAGTCCAGGACAGAGCTCTGGAAACACCATATATTTT,CASSPGQSSGNTIYF,TRBJ1-3,TRBV7-2,.,.
TGTGCCATCAGTGAGTTAGGGACGGTCCAGCCCCAGCATTTT,CAISELGTVQPQHF,TRBJ1-5,TRBV10-3,.,.
TGTGCCACCCAGGGACTAGCGGGGGGCAGTGAGCAGTTCTTC,CATQGLAGGSEQFF,TRBJ2-1,TRBV19,TRBD2,.
TGTGCCAGCAGCACCGCCGGAGGGGGGGGCCTAGATACGCAGTATTTT,CASSTAGGGGLDTQYF,TRBJ2-3,TRBV9,.,.
TGTGCCAGCAGCCCTAAAGGGCTAGCGGGGACCTACGAGCAGTACTTC,CASSPKGLAGTYEQYF,TRBJ2-7,TRBV14,TRBD2,.
TGTGCCAGTAGGGGACAGGGGGCGCTGGGCTATGGCTACACCTTC,CASRGQGALGYGYTF,TRBJ1-2,TRBV19,TRBD1,few
TGTGCCAGCAGCCCGACAGGTCTGATTAGGGAAGCTTTCTTT,CASSPTGLIREAFF,TRBJ1-1,TRBV6-1,.,.
TGCGCCAGCAAGCGGGACTGGGGATCCACAGATACGCAGTATTTT,CASKRDWGSTDTQYF,TRBJ2-3,TRBV5-1,TRBD2,.
TGCGCCAGCAGCCCCCGGCCCCCAGGGGTAGATACGCAGTATTTT,CASSPRPPGVDTQYF,TRBJ2-3,TRBV4-1,.,.
TGTGCCAGCAGTGAAGCGGGGGGGGGATCCTACGAGCAGTACTTC,CASSEAGGGSYEQYF,TRBJ2-7,TRBV6-1,TRBD2,.
TGCGCCAGCCCGAACACTACGACAGGGAAAGAACAGTTCTTC,CASPNTTTGKEQFF,TRBJ2-1,TRBV5-1,TRBD1,.
TGTGCCAGCACCCAGGAGGGAAACTATGGCTACACCTTC,CASTQEGNYGYTF,TRBJ1-2,TRBV11-1,.,once
TGTGCCAGTAGACGGGGCAGGGGATCGGCAGAGACCCAGTACTTC,CASRRGRGSAETQYF,TRBJ2-5,TRBV19,.,.
TGTGCCAGCAGCCAAGTCCGGGGCAGTCCCAAGGATACGCAGTATTTT,CASSQVRGSPKDTQYF,TRBJ2-3,TRBV14,.,.
TGTGCCAGTAGTCCCCTAAAGTCGAGCGGGGGGGCGAACACCGGGGAGCTGTTTTTT,CASSPLKSSGGANTGELFF,TRBJ2-2,TRBV19,TRBD2,.
TGTGCCAGCAGCTTATTTGGGGTAGCCCGCACAGATACGCAGTATTTT,CASSLFGVARTDTQYF,TRBJ2-3,TRBV7-3,.,.
TGTGCCAGCAAGAGAAGCGGGAGTCTGGGTGGTGAGCAGTTCTTC,CASKRSGSLGGEQFF,TRBJ2-1,TRBV18,TRBD2,.
TGTGCCAGCAGCTTAGTGAGTGGCTTAACAGATACGCAGTATTTT,CASSLVSGLTDTQYF,TRBJ2-3,TRBV7-9,.,.
TGCGCCAGCAGTGAAGACCTCCTGAACACTGAAGCTTTCTTT,CASSEDLLNTEAFF,TRBJ1-1,TRBV10-1,.,.
TGCGCCAGCAGCTTGGCTCGGCCAGGGCTACAGAACACTGAAGCTTTCTTT,CASSLARPGLQNTEAFF,TRBJ1-1,TRBV5-1,.,.
TGTGCCAGCGTTGACGGCACCGGGACTGAAGCTTTCTTT,CASVDGTGTEAFF,TRBJ1-1,TRBV7-9,.,.
TGTGCCAGCAGCGTACTCCCCTCAGACAGGGTTGGCTACACCTTC,CASSVLPSDRVGYTF,TRBJ1-2,TRBV9,TRBD1,.
TGTGCCAGCAGCACAGCTACTAGCGGACGCTCCTACAATGAGCAGTTCTTC,CASSTATSGRSYNEQFF,TRBJ2-1,TRBV7-2,TRBD2,few
TGCGCCAGCAGCCAAGGGTTGACCGGCAATGAGCAGTTCTTC,CASSQGLTGNEQFF,TRBJ2-1,TRBV4-1,.,.
TGTGCCAGCAGCTTGGCAGGGGGAGACATTCAGTACTTC,CASSLAGGDIQYF,TRBJ2-4,TRBV7-9,TRBD1,.
TGTGCTAGTGCCCTCCGGGACGGACGAGAAAAACTGTTTTTT,CASALRDGREKLFF,TRBJ1-4,TRBV12-5,.,.
TGTGCCAGCAGCCAAGACATGTACACTGAAGCTTTCTTT,CASSQDMYTEAFF,TRBJ1-1,TRBV27,.,.
TGTGCCAGCAGCTTTCGGGCTCTCTCTGGAAACACCATATATTTT,CASSFRALSGNTIYF,TRBJ1-3,TRBV5-8,.,once
TGCGCCAGCAGCGTAAGACAGGGGCCGAGCTATGGCTACACCTTC,CASSVRQGPSYGYTF,TRBJ1-2,TRBV5-1,TRBD1,.
TGTGCCAGCAGCCCCCAGACTGGAAACACCATATATTTT,CASSPQTGNTIYF,TRBJ1-3,TRBV7-7,.,few
TGTGCCAGCAGTTTAGTCACGGTCCTAACCACAGATACGCAGTATTTT,CASSLVTVLTTDTQYF,TRBJ2-3,TRBV27,.,once
TGTGCCAGCAGTTTAGGCCTGCATCAGCCCCAGCATTTT,CASSLGLHQPQHF,TRBJ1-5,TRBV27,.,few
TGCAGCGTTCGGGGTGTAAGCGGTGGTACAGATACGCAGTATTTT,CSVRGVSGGTDTQYF,TRBJ2-3,TRBV29-1,.,.
TGTGCCAGCAGTTACTCGAATGGGGGGTCCGGGGAGCTGTTTTTT,CASSYSNGGSGELFF,TRBJ2-2,TRBV6-5,.,.
TGTGCCAGCAGCTTGACAGGGGCCCCCCTCGAGCAGTACTTC,CASSLTGAPLEQYF,TRBJ2-7,TRBV5-6,TRBD1,.
TGTGCCAGTAGGCCGGACAGGGTGGGCTCTGGAAACACCATATATTTT,CASRPDRVGSGNTIYF,TRBJ1-3,TRBV19,TRBD1,.
TGTGCCAGCAGTGGGAGGGCTGGCGAGCAGTACTTC,CASSGRAGEQYF,TRBJ2-7,TRBV27,TRBD2,.
TGTGCCAGCAGCCCCACTTTCGAAAGACAGGGGGCACGATACTATGGCTACACCTTC,CASSPTFERQGARYYGYTF,TRBJ1-2,TRBV21-1,.,.